This T cell receptor (beta chain) emerged from a study of OX40 agonist ivuxolimab in advanced cancers. About the study: Patients undergoing dose escalation presented with hepatocellular carcinoma, melanoma, renal cell or head and neck cancer. Three patients responded partially, comprising one with hepatocellular carcinoma and two with cutaneous melanoma.

The repertoire was sequenced with immunoSEQ multiplex PCR; TCRdb's copy has only in-frame clones and lacks some. Here the sample spans 40,000 to 45,000 clones, roughly nine tenths being singletons. This CDR3 has 11 amino acids. Trimming removed 6 bases at V and 3 bases at J, with 5 bases between. Germline-derived CDR1 and CDR2 are MDHEN and SYDVKM. This material consisted of CD4+ or CD8+ T cells sorted from blood, taken in a trial of the OX40 agonist ivuxolimab. The chain links TRBV28 to TRBJ1-2; D is uncertain. The clonotype comes from an adult with an advanced solid tumor such as melanoma, head and neck, liver or kidney cancer. DNA for the CDR3: TGTGCCAGCAGCATGGACTATGGCTACACCTTC. As protein: CASSMDYGYTF.